The clone carrying this T cell receptor beta chain appeared a few times. Its cognate antigen is unknown. This sample was included in a study of cytomegalovirus exposure and HLA in healthy donors. Measured with immunoSEQ multiplex PCR; TCRdb has only the in-frame clones, and not every one. The sample consists of about 170,000 clones, approximately 86% of them appearing once. Findings and caveats of the study: Cytomegalovirus association was assigned to approximately 160 TCR beta chains.

This sequence originates from a man in his late teens or twenties in good health and CMV-seropositive. The sequenced material came from PBMCs.

CDR3 coding DNA: TGTGCCACCAAACCTGGACCGGAGGCTGGAAACACCATATATTTT. Protein sequence: CATKPGPEAGNTIYF. The V gene is TRBV10-3, the J gene TRBJ1-3; no definite D call. This CDR3 comprises 15 residues. Trimming left V 10 bases short and J 2 bases short, with 18 bases between. Germline lookup yields CDR1 ENHRY and CDR2 SYGVKD.